The 12 T cell receptor beta chains below were found in one sample sequenced in a study of cytomegalovirus exposure and HLA in healthy donors (dated by TCRdb to about 2017). Preparation of the library involved the immunoSEQ multiplex PCR assay. In TCRdb, the immuneACCESS table is reduced to in-frame sequences with V and J assigned. These tables do not hold every clone; where another copy was compared, an unresolved V gene accounts for under half, and the others remain unexplained. This sample comprises some 110,000 clones, roughly 83% of them detected only once. The ten largest clones represent nearly 5% of the sample. The specimen was PBMCs. These TCRs come from a young man in good health and CMV-seronegative.

V gene TRBV11-2 combines with J gene TRBJ2-1; 10 nucleotides agree with TRBD2. Germline V CDR1 and CDR2: SGHAT, FQNNGV. CDR3 length equals 16 residues. After removal of 3 bases from V and 8 bases from J, the junction contained 10 bases not matched to a gene. The DNA of the CDR3 is TGTGCCAGCAGCTTTATAGCGGGAGGTCCTCTTGATGAGCAGTTCTTC. Translated, it gives CASSFIAGGPLDEQFF.

This chain joins TRBV29-1 and TRBJ2-7, with D perhaps matching TRBD1 (6 bases). The CDR3 consists of 12 residues. Trimming removed 2 bases from V and 3 bases from J, with 8 bases in between. Germline CDR1 reads SQVTM; CDR2 reads ANQGSEA. As DNA, the CDR3 is TGCAGCGTTGAAACAGGGCTCTACGAGCAGTACTTC. Its translation is CSVETGLYEQYF.

CDR3 residues: CAWRTENNSPLHF. The CDR3 coding sequence is TGTGCCTGGAGGACAGAAAATAATTCACCCCTCCACTTT. This chain links TRBV30 with TRBJ1-6, with D tentatively TRBD1 (5 bases). The CDR3 is 13 amino acids. V gave up 3 bases and J gave up 5 bases, with 8 bases separating them. Germline V gene lookup returns CDR1 GTSNPN and CDR2 SVGIG (reference sequence).

This rearrangement joins TRBV15 to TRBJ2-2; D is ambiguous. Germline CDR1 LNHNV, CDR2 YYDKDF (reference sequence). CDR3 length: 14 amino acids. Trimming shortened V by 1 base and J by 5 bases, and 8 bases separated the two germline ends. CDR3 region: CATSRGSQTGELFF. CDR3 DNA: TGTGCCACCAGCAGAGGATCTCAGACCGGGGAGCTGTTTTTT.

This clone was detected only once. J is TRBJ2-7 and V is TRBV11-3; 9 bases line up with TRBD2. The CDR3 is 13 residues long. The V and J ends lost 5 bases and 6 bases, in that order; junction bases with no gene match: 5. CDR1 is SGHNT and CDR2 is YENEEA in the germline V gene. CDR3 in DNA: TGTGCCAGCAGCCACGGGGGACTAGCCGAGCAGTACTTC. Its protein is CASSHGGLAEQYF.

The chain combines TRBV5-4 with TRBJ2-2; 8 nucleotides match TRBD2. The CDR3 runs 17 residues. Germline CDR1 SGHNT, CDR2 YYREEE (reference sequence). V was pared by 0 bases and J by 4 bases, with 8 bases of the junction left unmatched. The CDR3 DNA sequence: TGTGCCAGCAGCTTGGCCGGAGCGGGAGCTATCACCGGGGAGCTGTTTTTT. It encodes CASSLAGAGAITGELFF.

Turning to this clone: Other DNA sequences in the same sample also yield this CDR3. V is TRBV4-1 and J is TRBJ2-7; no clear D. Germline CDR1 and CDR2: MGHRA and YSYEKL. With 0 bases removed from V and 3 bases from J, the gap between germline ends came to 6 bases. There are 13 residues in the CDR3. CDR3 loop: CASSQDTVYEQYF. The CDR3, as DNA: TGCGCCAGCAGCCAAGATACAGTCTACGAGCAGTACTTC.

The chain joins TRBV7-8 to TRBJ1-1, with TRBD1 matching 7 bases. The CDR3 totals 15 residues. V shed 4 bases, J shed 11 bases, and the junction held 16 bases outside the gene matches. Germline V gene sequence: CDR1 SGHVS, CDR2 FQNEAQ. This CDR3 reads CASSSQGGAVFGAFF. CDR3 DNA: TGTGCCAGCAGCTCGCAGGGGGGTGCGGTATTTGGCGCTTTCTTT.

The chain recombines TRBV5-1 with TRBJ1-1, with unresolved D. V was shortened by 1 base and J by 1 base, with 8 bases between the two germline ends. This CDR3 comprises 14 residues. Germline assignment: CDR1 SGHRS and CDR2 YFSETQ. The CDR3, as DNA: TGCGCCAGCAGCTTGCGGGGTTGGAACACTGAAGCTTTCTTT. Its protein product is CASSLRGWNTEAFF.

V usage is TRBV18 and J usage is TRBJ1-1, with no clear D. The CDR3 has 11 residues. V lost 6 bases, J lost 3 bases, and 5 bases lay in between. CDR1 and CDR2 from the germline V gene are KGHSH and LQKENI. For the CDR3, the DNA is TGTGCCAGCTCGGGAGACACTGAAGCTTTCTTT. It codes for CASSGDTEAFF.

The chain has TRBV5-6 and TRBJ2-3; 8 nucleotides agree with TRBD1. The germline V gene has CDR1 SGHDT and CDR2 YYEEEE. J lost 2 bases, V lost 3 bases, and 11 bases had no gene match. The CDR3 covers 17 residues. CDR3 nucleotides: TGTGCCAGCAGCTCCAGGGGGCCCCCAATTATCACAGATACGCAGTATTTT. The encoded protein is CASSSRGPPIITDTQYF.

The chain combines TRBV7-9 with TRBJ1-1; no reliable D call. Germline V lookup: CDR1 SEHNR, CDR2 FQNEAQ (reference sequence). V lost 6 bases to trimming and J lost 6 bases, with 11 bases between them. The CDR3 has 12 residues. Here the CDR3 DNA reads TGTGCCAGCAGTGACGCGAGGCCTGAAGCTTTCTTT. This encodes CASSDARPEAFF.